Shown below are 9 T cell receptor beta chains from a single sample sequenced in a study of graft-versus-host responses after intestinal transplantation. Their antigens are not known. The data were produced by immunoSEQ multiplex PCR, yet TCRdb's version contains in-frame clones alone and is incomplete. This sample has just over 40,000 clones; 85% to 95% occur once, and the top ten carry 0.45% to 0.65%. Material: unstimulated CD8+ T cells sorted from spleen or lymph node cells, obtained before transplant. All receptors derive from a human donor who was the organ donor for an intestinal transplant.

The chain joins TRBV2 to TRBJ1-2; no reliable D call. The CDR3 is made up of 14 amino acids. Germline lookup yields CDR1 SNHLY and CDR2 FYNNEI. Trimming shortened V by 1 base and J by 3 bases, and 9 bases separated the two germline ends. CDR3 sequence (DNA): TGTGCCAGCAGTGAAGGACCTCAGTACTATGGCTACACCTTC. Encoded protein: CASSEGPQYYGYTF.

This clone has a single count. V and J are TRBV7-8 and TRBJ1-1, with D uncertain. Trimming pared 1 base from V and 1 base from J, leaving 7 bases between. This CDR3 contains 14 residues. Per germline, CDR1 SGHVS and CDR2 FQNEAQ. CDR3 amino acids: CASSLVVKNTEAFF. DNA for the CDR3: TGTGCCAGCAGCTTAGTGGTCAAGAACACTGAAGCTTTCTTT. Supplemented by reference TRBV7-8 and TRBJ1-1, the full variable domain reads GAGVSQSPRYKVAKRGQDVALRCDPISGHVSLFWYQQALGQGPEFLTYFQNEAQLDKSGLPSDRFFAERPEGSVSTLKIQRTQQEDSAVYLCASSLVVKNTEAFFGQGTRLTVV.

The chain links TRBV7-2 to TRBJ2-7; D is unresolved. The V end lost 5 bases, the J end lost 3 bases, and 5 bases lay between the germline ends. Germline CDR1 is SGHTA and CDR2 is FQGNSA. This CDR3 region has 11 residues. CDR3 nucleotide sequence: TGTGCCAGCAGCCCAAACTACGAGCAGTACTTC. Protein sequence: CASSPNYEQYF.

The V and J genes are TRBV29-1 and TRBJ2-1; 9 nucleotides line up with TRBD2. This CDR3 has 16 residues. V was clipped by 2 bases and J by 8 bases; unmatched bases: 13. Germline loops: CDR1 SQVTM, CDR2 ANQGSEA. The CDR3 loop is CSVEKVASGVGYEQFF. In nucleotides, the CDR3 is TGCAGCGTTGAAAAGGTCGCTAGCGGGGTCGGCTATGAGCAGTTCTTC.

The J gene is TRBJ1-2, the V gene TRBV2, with D uncertain. Trimming took 4 bases from V and 4 from J, leaving 4 bases between them. Germline CDR1 reads SNHLY; CDR2 reads FYNNEI. The CDR3 spans 11 residues. The chain's CDR3 is CASSVSYGYTF. For the CDR3, the DNA is TGTGCCAGCAGTGTAAGCTATGGCTACACCTTC. Variable domain in full (rest from reference TRBV2 and TRBJ1-2): EPEVTQTPSHQVTQMGQEVILRCVPISNHLYFYWYRQILGQKVEFLVSFYNNEISEKSEIFDDQFSVERPDGSNFTLKIRSTKLEDSAMYFCASSVSYGYTFGSGTRLTVV.

In its sample, this clone was seen once. V usage is TRBV29-1 and J usage is TRBJ2-7, with a possible D match to TRBD1 (6 bases). V lost 5 bases and J 2 bases, leaving 22 bases between the germline ends. This CDR3 is built from 16 residues. The germline V gene encodes CDR1 SQVTM and CDR2 ANQGSEA. CDR3 residues: CSVQLGQSVMTYEQYF. CDR3 sequence (DNA): TGCAGCGTTCAACTTGGACAGTCTGTCATGACCTACGAGCAGTACTTC.

The V gene is TRBV10-3, the J gene TRBJ2-1, with D possibly TRBD1 on 6 matching bases. CDR3 size: 13 residues. Germline values: CDR1 ENHRY, CDR2 SYGVKD. V gave up 6 bases and J gave up 6 bases, with 12 bases separating them. CDR3 nucleotides: TGTGCCATCAGGGCCCTACAGGGCAATGAGCAGTTCTTC. This codes for CAIRALQGNEQFF.

The V and J genes are TRBV2 and TRBJ2-3; D is ambiguous. V was cut by 6 bases and J by 2 bases, with 15 bases left in between. The CDR3 is made up of 15 amino acids. Per the germline V gene, CDR1 is SNHLY and CDR2 is FYNNEI. The DNA of the CDR3 is TGTGCCAGCAGAAGTCGGACGGTAGTCACAGATACGCAGTATTTT. Its translation: CASRSRTVVTDTQYF.

The chain links TRBV29-1 to TRBJ1-4, with unresolved D. V lost 0 bases and J 8 bases, leaving 25 bases between the germline ends. Germline V CDR1 and CDR2: SQVTM, ANQGSEA. CDR3 size: 18 residues. CDR3 bases: TGCAGCGTTGAAGATCATTACGCTAAGTGTATCTTTAGCGAAAAACTGTTTTTT. This sequence encodes CSVEDHYAKCIFSEKLFF.